The 7 T cell receptor beta chains in this list originate from one sample, sequenced in a study of blood T cell repertoires in COVID-19. Clones were sequenced by immunoSEQ multiplex PCR, and TCRdb holds only the in-frame ones, with some missing. Of 90,000 to 150,000 clones in the sample, more than 70% were seen once. The sample was peripheral blood. These receptor sequences come from a human donor in a cohort sampled during active COVID-19.

This sequence joins TRBV7-3 and TRBJ2-7, with D possibly TRBD2 on 5 matching bases. The CDR3 is 15 residues long. The germline V and J ends were trimmed by 5 bases and 7 bases, with 21 bases remaining between them. Germline-derived CDR1 and CDR2 are SGHTA and FQGTGA. CDR3 bases: TGTGCCAGCAGCAACATCCCCGGGAACCTAGGGGAGCAGTACTTC. It encodes CASSNIPGNLGEQYF.

As DNA, the CDR3 is TGCGCCAGCAGCTTACCAGGGGCGGGTGAAAAACTGTTTTTT. This sequence encodes CASSLPGAGEKLFF. The chain uses TRBV5-1 and TRBJ1-4; D perhaps matches TRBD1 (6 bases). This CDR3 region has 14 residues. The V gene lost 2 bases and the J gene lost 7 bases, with 12 bases spanning the gap. Germline CDR1 is SGHRS and CDR2 is YFSETQ.

In the case of this clone: This specimen includes other DNA sequences encoding the same CDR3. The V gene is TRBV5-6, the J gene TRBJ2-1; D perhaps matches TRBD1 (6 bases). The V and J ends lost 4 bases and 0 bases respectively, with 11 bases between them. Looked up from germline, CDR1 is SGHDT and CDR2 is YYEEEE. This CDR3 has 15 amino acids. For the CDR3, the DNA is TGTGCCAGCAGCCCGGACAGAAGCTCCTACAATGAGCAGTTCTTC. Its translation is CASSPDRSSYNEQFF.

This clone was seen a few times. The chain joins TRBV7-9 to TRBJ2-7; a weak D match, TRBD1 (6 bases). The V and J ends lost 6 bases and 6 bases respectively, with 18 bases between them. The CDR3 contains 14 residues. CDR1 is SEHNR and CDR2 is FQNEAQ in the germline V gene (reference sequence). CDR3 nucleotides: TGTGCCAGCAGTCCAGACAGGCAGGTCGGCGAGCAGTACTTC. It codes for CASSPDRQVGEQYF.

This chain uses TRBV11-2 with TRBJ2-7; possibly TRBD2 for D (5 bases). This CDR3 comprises 15 residues. Trimming cost V 1 base and J 7 bases, with 17 bases left between them. Germline CDR1 SGHAT, CDR2 FQNNGV. CDR3: CASSLVRGLMGEQYF. In DNA, the CDR3 is TGTGCCAGCAGCTTAGTTCGGGGATTAATGGGGGAGCAGTACTTC.

In its sample, this clone was seen once. The chain links TRBV11-2 to TRBJ1-4; 10 bases are a match to TRBD1. The CDR3 runs to 18 residues. The J segment lost 2 bases and the V segment lost 5 bases, leaving 11 bases of the junction unmatched. CDR1 is SGHAT and CDR2 is FQNNGV in the germline V gene. CDR3 loop: CASSPGGTGVFTNEKLFF. Here the CDR3 DNA reads TGTGCCAGCAGCCCTGGGGGGACAGGGGTCTTCACTAATGAAAAACTGTTTTTT.

J is TRBJ2-5 and V is TRBV5-6; 7 bases are a match to TRBD2. Germline loops: CDR1 SGHDT, CDR2 YYEEEE. This CDR3 is 14 amino acids long. Unmatched junction bases numbered 2, after V lost 1 base and J lost 2 bases. The CDR3 DNA sequence: TGTGCCAGCAGCTTGCCTAGCGGTCAAGAGACCCAGTACTTC. Translated, it gives CASSLPSGQETQYF.